This TCR beta chain was recovered during a study of shared clonotypes between healthy human individuals. Study background: Aged 18 to 49, the donors were two women and three men. The study's findings and limits: The small donor group covered limited genetic and exposure diversity. An effect of sequencing depth on clonotype sharing among donors was expected.

Evenly divided among several immunoSEQ plates was the genomic DNA of each subset. Sequenced by immunoSEQ multiplex PCR; TCRdb stores in-frame clones only, minus some. The table includes around 2.5 million clones, roughly 93% detected once. As to this clone: What it recognizes is unknown. The same CDR3 can be traced to other DNA sequences in this sample.

With V trimmed by 3 bases and J by 3 bases, 4 bases remained unmatched. CDR3 length: 15 residues. Germline values: CDR1 SEHNR, CDR2 FQNEAQ (reference sequence). The clonotype originates from a man between 18 and 35 years old in good health. Some clones in this sample may be carry-over from other donors' samples. Sequences were obtained from naive CD4+ T cells from PBMCs. The subset here: CD45RA+ positively selected. The rearrangement uses TRBV7-9 and TRBJ1-5; 8 nucleotides match TRBD1. The CDR3 protein is CASSLGQAFNQPQHF. CDR3 nucleotide sequence: TGTGCCAGCAGCTTGGGACAGGCCTTCAATCAGCCCCAGCATTTT.